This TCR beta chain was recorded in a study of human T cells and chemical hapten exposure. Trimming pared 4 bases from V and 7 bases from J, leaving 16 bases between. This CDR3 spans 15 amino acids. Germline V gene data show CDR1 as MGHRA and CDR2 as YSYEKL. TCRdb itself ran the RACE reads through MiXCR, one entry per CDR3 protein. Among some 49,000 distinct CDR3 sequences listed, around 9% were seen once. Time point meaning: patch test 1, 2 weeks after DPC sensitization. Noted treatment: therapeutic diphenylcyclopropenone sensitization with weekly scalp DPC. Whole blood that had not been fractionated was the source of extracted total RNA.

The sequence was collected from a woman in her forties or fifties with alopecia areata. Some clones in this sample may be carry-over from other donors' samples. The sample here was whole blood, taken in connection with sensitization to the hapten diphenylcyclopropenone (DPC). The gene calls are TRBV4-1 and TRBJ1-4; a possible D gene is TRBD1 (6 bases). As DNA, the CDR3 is TGCGCCAGCAGCCGTCGAACAGGGTCTCTTGAAAAACTGTTTTTT. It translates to CASSRRTGSLEKLFF.